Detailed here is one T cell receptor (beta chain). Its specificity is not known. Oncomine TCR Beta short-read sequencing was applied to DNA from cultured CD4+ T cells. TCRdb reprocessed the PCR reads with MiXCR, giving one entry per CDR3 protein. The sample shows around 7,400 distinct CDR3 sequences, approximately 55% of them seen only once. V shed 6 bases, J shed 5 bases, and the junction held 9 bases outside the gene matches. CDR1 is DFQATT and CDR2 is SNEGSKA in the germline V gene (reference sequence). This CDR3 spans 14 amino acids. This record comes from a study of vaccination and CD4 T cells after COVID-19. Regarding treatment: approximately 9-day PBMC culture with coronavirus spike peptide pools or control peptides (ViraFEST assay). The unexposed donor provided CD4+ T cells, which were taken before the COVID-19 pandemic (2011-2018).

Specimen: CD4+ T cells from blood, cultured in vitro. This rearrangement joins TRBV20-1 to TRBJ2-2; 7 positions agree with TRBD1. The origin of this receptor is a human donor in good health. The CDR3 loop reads CSARRQGSTGELFF. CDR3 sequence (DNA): TGCAGTGCCCGACGACAGGGATCGACCGGGGAGCTGTTTTTT.